This TCR beta chain emerged from a study of cytomegalovirus exposure and HLA in healthy donors. Whole-study results and caveats: While the bulk of TCR sequences proved rare, some public TCRs turned up in many donors. A previous analysis found most TCR beta V segments productive roughly 87% or roughly 30% of the time. Indistinguishable V segments such as TRBV6-2 and TRBV6-3 were excluded.

Primers included in the PCR were 60 Vbeta and 13 Jbeta primers. Measured with immunoSEQ multiplex PCR; TCRdb has only the in-frame clones, and not every one. The sample holds 150,000 or so clones. CDR3 size: 16 residues. Germline V gene data show CDR1 as LGHNA and CDR2 as YNFKEQ. With V trimmed by 0 bases and J by 0 bases, 2 bases remained unmatched. As concerns this clone: Antigen unknown.

The specimen sequenced was PBMCs. This receptor was taken from a man between 18 and 35 years old in good health and CMV-seronegative. This chain connects TRBV4-2 to TRBJ2-7; 10 bases fit TRBD2. CDR3 DNA sequence: TGTGCCAGCAGCCAAGAGTTAGCGGGAGGCTCCTACGAGCAGTACTTC. This sequence encodes CASSQELAGGSYEQYF.